The 18 T cell receptor beta chains below were found in one sample sequenced in a study of blood T cell repertoires in COVID-19. Produced via immunoSEQ multiplex PCR; TCRdb's table is partial and in-frame only. The sample includes 150,000 to 200,000 clones, 88% of them seen just once. Sequencing was performed on PBMCs or T cells enriched from blood (not recorded which). The receptors were gathered from a woman younger than 30 who had recovered from COVID-19.

The chain joins TRBV2 to TRBJ1-4, with D unresolved. The V and J ends lost 8 bases and 0 bases respectively, with 10 bases between them. CDR3 length equals 14 residues. The V gene's germline CDR1 is SNHLY and CDR2 FYNNEI. CDR3 sequence reads: CASSYRSTNEKLFF. The CDR3 coding sequence is TGTGCCAGCTCCTACAGATCAACTAATGAAAAACTGTTTTTT.

V and J are TRBV11-3 and TRBJ2-7; 9 bases map to TRBD1. From germline, CDR1 is SGHNT and CDR2 YENEEA. Germline trimming cut 5 bases from V and 4 bases from J; bases unmatched to any gene: 12. CDR3 size: 16 residues. This CDR3 reads CASSLFFWTGAYEQYF. CDR3 coding DNA: TGTGCCAGCAGCCTCTTTTTCTGGACAGGGGCTTACGAGCAGTACTTC.

For this clone: Other DNA sequences in this specimen translate into the identical CDR3. The chain carries TRBV11-2 and TRBJ1-5; 10 nucleotides agree with TRBD1. The CDR3 is made up of 15 amino acids. Germline-derived CDR1 and CDR2 are SGHAT and FQNNGV. V shed 1 base and J 4 bases; nucleotides not matched to a gene: 1. The CDR3 region has the DNA TGTGCCAGCAGCTTAGGACAGGGGGCAAATCAGCCCCAGCATTTT. The encoded protein is CASSLGQGANQPQHF.

This rearrangement joins TRBV10-3 to TRBJ1-5; D is unresolved. Germline V gives CDR1 ENHRY, CDR2 SYGVKD. V lost 10 bases and J 4 bases, leaving 17 bases between the germline ends. CDR3 length equals 14 residues. CDR3 region: CATAPSGLNQPQHF. The CDR3 bases are TGTGCCACCGCCCCGTCGGGGTTAAATCAGCCCCAGCATTTT.

This sequence joins TRBV30 and TRBJ2-5, with D hard to call. Germline V lookup: CDR1 GTSNPN, CDR2 SVGIG (reference sequence). The CDR3 loop spans 12 amino acids. Trimming shortened V by 4 bases and J by 3 bases, and 9 bases separated the two germline ends. In nucleotides, the CDR3 is TGTGCCTGGACAAACACCGAAGAGACCCAGTACTTC. Translating gives CAWTNTEETQYF.

The chain links TRBV2 to TRBJ1-2; 10 nucleotides align to TRBD1. The germline CDR1 and CDR2 sequences are SNHLY and FYNNEI. V was pared by 1 base and J by 8 bases, with 10 bases of the junction left unmatched. This CDR3 is built from 16 residues. This CDR3 reads CASSEVGTGEWVGYTF. CDR3 bases: TGTGCCAGCAGTGAAGTGGGGACAGGGGAGTGGGTCGGCTACACCTTC.

The CDR3 is CASSLPGLDEQFF. The CDR3 bases are TGCGCCAGCAGCTTACCGGGACTAGATGAGCAGTTCTTC. V is TRBV5-1 and J is TRBJ2-1; 8 bases fit TRBD2. The germline V gene encodes CDR1 SGHRS and CDR2 YFSETQ. The CDR3 consists of 13 residues. V gave up 2 bases and J gave up 8 bases; unmatched junction bases: 3. Looking up the rest from reference TRBV5-1 and TRBJ2-1 gives the full variable domain: KAGVTQTPRYLIKTRGQQVTLSCSPISGHRSVSWYQQTPGQGLQFLFEYFSETQRNKGNFPGRFSGRQFSNSRSEMNVSTLELGDSALYLCASSLPGLDEQFFGPGTRLTVL.

The J gene is TRBJ1-5, the V gene TRBV2; tentative D call: TRBD1 (5 bases). The CDR3 has 15 amino acids. V was pared by 0 bases and J by 7 bases, with 13 bases between. Germline values: CDR1 SNHLY, CDR2 FYNNEI. The CDR3: CASSEAGGRSQPQHF. CDR3 coding DNA: TGTGCCAGCAGTGAAGCGGGGGGGAGAAGCCAGCCCCAGCATTTT.

V is TRBV27 and J is TRBJ1-5; tentatively, D is TRBD1 (6 bases). This CDR3 contains 16 residues. Trimming left V 2 bases short and J 0 bases short, with 11 bases between. Germline V gives CDR1 MNHEY, CDR2 SMNVEV (reference sequence). Here the CDR3 reads CASSLGGARSNQPQHF. The CDR3 bases are TGTGCCAGCAGTTTAGGGGGGGCTCGTAGCAATCAGCCCCAGCATTTT.

J is TRBJ2-7 and V is TRBV15; D perhaps matches TRBD1 (7 bases). The germline V gene has CDR1 LNHNV and CDR2 YYDKDF (reference sequence). The CDR3 loop spans 14 amino acids. Trimming shortened V by 5 bases and J by 3 bases, and 14 bases separated the two germline ends. CDR3 bases: TGTGCCACCAGCGTCAGACAGGGAGGCTACGAGCAGTACTTC. Its translation is CATSVRQGGYEQYF.

The CDR3 nucleotides read TGCGCCAGCAGCCAAGAGGCGTCTAGCGGCTACGAGCAGTACTTC. Encoded protein: CASSQEASSGYEQYF. V and J are TRBV4-1 and TRBJ2-7; 7 bases map to TRBD2. Per the germline V gene, CDR1 is MGHRA and CDR2 is YSYEKL. The CDR3 is 15 residues long. Unmatched junction bases numbered 5, after V lost 0 bases and J lost 3 bases.

The chain couples TRBV27 to TRBJ2-7, with 9 bases fitting TRBD1. The germline CDR1 and CDR2 sequences are MNHEY and SMNVEV (reference sequence). J gave up 4 bases and V 4 bases, and 5 bases lay outside the gene matches. The CDR3 runs 14 residues. The DNA of the CDR3 is TGTGCCAGCAGTTACACAGGGGGCGGGTACGAGCAGTACTTC. Amino acids: CASSYTGGGYEQYF.

This chain links TRBV25-1 with TRBJ2-3, with D tentatively TRBD2 (7 bases). Deletions cut 0 bases from V and 6 bases from J, with 16 bases between. Germline V lookup: CDR1 MGHDK, CDR2 SYGVNS. The CDR3 has 16 amino acids. The CDR3 nucleotides read TGTGCCAGCAGTGAATACGGCTTGGGAGGGGGGGATACGCAGTATTTT. It is translated as CASSEYGLGGGDTQYF.

The genes are TRBV10-1 and TRBJ2-1, with D possibly matching TRBD2 (5 bases). Trimming took 3 bases from V and 8 from J, leaving 26 bases between them. CDR3 length equals 18 residues. The germline gives CDR1 WNHNN, CDR2 SYGVQD (reference sequence). The CDR3 is CASSDGSRGERSSDEQFF. CDR3 DNA sequence: TGCGCCAGCAGTGACGGGTCGCGTGGGGAGCGGAGCTCGGATGAGCAGTTCTTC.

The chain carries TRBV7-9 and TRBJ1-2; D unclear. Between the trimmed V and J ends, which lost 1 base and 4 bases, there was a span of 4 bases. Germline values: CDR1 SEHNR, CDR2 FQNEAQ (reference sequence). This CDR3 region has 12 residues. CDR3 sequence (DNA): TGTGCCAGCAGCTTAGACATCTATGGCTACACCTTC. As protein: CASSLDIYGYTF.

This clone was observed a single time. This chain links TRBV6-5 with TRBJ1-5; TRBD1 is a possible D gene (5 bases). Per the germline V gene, CDR1 is MNHEY and CDR2 is SVGAGI. This CDR3 is 15 amino acids long. Trimming stripped 2 bases from V and 6 bases from J, with 14 bases between. This CDR3 is CASSYGQGGGQPQHF. The DNA for the CDR3 is TGTGCCAGCAGTTACGGGCAGGGAGGAGGTCAGCCCCAGCATTTT.

V is TRBV27 and J is TRBJ2-7; 9 nucleotides match TRBD2. The germline V gene encodes CDR1 MNHEY and CDR2 SMNVEV (reference sequence). V shed 0 bases, J shed 4 bases, and the junction held 4 bases outside the gene matches. This CDR3 spans 15 amino acids. CDR3 sequence (DNA): TGTGCCAGCAGTTTATCCCCGGCGGGAGGGTACGAGCAGTACTTC. This encodes CASSLSPAGGYEQYF.

This rearrangement joins TRBV2 to TRBJ2-2; possibly TRBD2 for D (6 bases). CDR1 and CDR2 from the germline V gene are SNHLY and FYNNEI. The ends were cut back, 6 bases at V and 2 bases at J, with 13 bases in the middle. The length of the CDR3 is 15 residues. As DNA, the CDR3 is TGTGCCAGCAGGGGTCGAGCGGGTAACACCGGGGAGCTGTTTTTT. It specifies CASRGRAGNTGELFF.